The count of the clone carrying this T cell receptor beta chain is one. Its antigen is currently unknown. Clones were read by immunoSEQ multiplex PCR, and TCRdb kept only the in-frame ones, dropping some. The sample comprises approximately 140,000 clones, more than 75% of which are singletons, and 5.2% rests with the top ten. The data derive from a study of T cell responses to AZD1222 COVID-19 vaccine. Overall study findings and caveats: Clonal diversity was possibly underestimated, and white British individuals and females predominated among donors. Every sample of the repertoires postdated the peak T cell response.

V was trimmed by 6 bases and J by 1 base, leaving 9 bases between them. The CDR3 is 13 residues long. The V gene's germline CDR1 is SGHNT and CDR2 YYREEE (reference sequence). The chain is built from TRBV5-4 and TRBJ2-3, with D maybe TRBD1 (5 bases). The sequence came from an adult in good health. The specimen comprised peripheral blood, sampled on day 0 of AZD1222 vaccination. Here the CDR3 reads CASTPGRTDTQYF. The DNA for the CDR3 is TGTGCCAGCACCCCAGGGCGCACAGATACGCAGTATTTT.